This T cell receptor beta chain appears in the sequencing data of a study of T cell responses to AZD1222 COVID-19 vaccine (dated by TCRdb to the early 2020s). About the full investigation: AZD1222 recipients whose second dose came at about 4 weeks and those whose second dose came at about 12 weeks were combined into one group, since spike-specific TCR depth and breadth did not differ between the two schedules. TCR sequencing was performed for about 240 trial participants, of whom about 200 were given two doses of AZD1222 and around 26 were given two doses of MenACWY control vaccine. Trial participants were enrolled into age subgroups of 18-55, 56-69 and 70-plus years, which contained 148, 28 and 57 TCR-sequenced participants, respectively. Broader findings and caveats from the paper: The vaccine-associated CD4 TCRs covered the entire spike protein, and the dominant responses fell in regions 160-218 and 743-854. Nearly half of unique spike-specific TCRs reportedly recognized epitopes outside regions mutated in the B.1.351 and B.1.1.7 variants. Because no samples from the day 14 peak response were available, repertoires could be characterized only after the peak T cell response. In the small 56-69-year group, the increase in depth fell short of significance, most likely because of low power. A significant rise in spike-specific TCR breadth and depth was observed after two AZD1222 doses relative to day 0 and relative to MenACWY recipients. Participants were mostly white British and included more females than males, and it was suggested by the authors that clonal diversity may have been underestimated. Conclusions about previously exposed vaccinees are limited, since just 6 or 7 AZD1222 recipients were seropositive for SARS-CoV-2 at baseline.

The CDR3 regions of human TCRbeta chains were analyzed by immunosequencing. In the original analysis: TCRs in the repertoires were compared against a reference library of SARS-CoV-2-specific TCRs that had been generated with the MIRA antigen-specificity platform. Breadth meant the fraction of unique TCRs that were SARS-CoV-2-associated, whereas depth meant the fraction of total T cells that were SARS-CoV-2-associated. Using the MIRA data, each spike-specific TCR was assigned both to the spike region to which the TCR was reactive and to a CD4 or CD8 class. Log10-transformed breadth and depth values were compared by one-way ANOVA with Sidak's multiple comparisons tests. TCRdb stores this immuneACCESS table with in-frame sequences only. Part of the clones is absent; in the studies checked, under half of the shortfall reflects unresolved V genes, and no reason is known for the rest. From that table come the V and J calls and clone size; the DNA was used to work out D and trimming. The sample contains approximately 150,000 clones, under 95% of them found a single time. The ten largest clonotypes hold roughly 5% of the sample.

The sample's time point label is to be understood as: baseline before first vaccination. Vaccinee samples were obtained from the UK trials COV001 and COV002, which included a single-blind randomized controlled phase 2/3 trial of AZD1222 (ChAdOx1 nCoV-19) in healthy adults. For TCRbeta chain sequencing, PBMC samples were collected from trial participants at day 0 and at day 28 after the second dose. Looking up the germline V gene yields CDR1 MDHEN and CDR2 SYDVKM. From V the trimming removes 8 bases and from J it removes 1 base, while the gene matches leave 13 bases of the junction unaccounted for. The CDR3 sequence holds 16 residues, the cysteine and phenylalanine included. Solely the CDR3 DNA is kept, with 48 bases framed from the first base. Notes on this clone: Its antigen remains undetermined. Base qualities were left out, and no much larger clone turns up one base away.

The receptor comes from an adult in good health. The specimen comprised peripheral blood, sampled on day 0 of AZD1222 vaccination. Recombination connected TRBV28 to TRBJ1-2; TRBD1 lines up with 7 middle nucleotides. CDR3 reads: CASLGTVYPHNYGYTF. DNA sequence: TGTGCCAGCCTCGGGACAGTGTACCCCCATAACTATGGCTACACCTTC.